This TCR beta chain originates from a study of blood T cells in healthy people across ages. This clonotype appeared many times. The V gene's germline CDR1 is SQVTM and CDR2 ANQGSEA. V lost 0 bases and J 1 base, leaving 13 bases between the germline ends. The CDR3 is made up of 16 amino acids. A sample-barcoded 5' primer and a J-beta primer mix were used in a second PCR of about 6 to 12 cycles. A single record per CDR3 protein comes from TCRdb applying MiXCR to the 5' RACE reads. The data contain over a million distinct CDR3 sequences, roughly 45% of them singletons. The TCR sequence derives from a woman aged 55 to 70 in good health. The specimen sequenced was blood. This sequence joins TRBV29-1 and TRBJ2-4; D not resolved. The CDR3 reads CSVEEWSSNAKNIQYF. The CDR3 DNA sequence: TGCAGCGTTGAAGAGTGGTCCAGCAATGCCAAAAACATTCAGTACTTC.